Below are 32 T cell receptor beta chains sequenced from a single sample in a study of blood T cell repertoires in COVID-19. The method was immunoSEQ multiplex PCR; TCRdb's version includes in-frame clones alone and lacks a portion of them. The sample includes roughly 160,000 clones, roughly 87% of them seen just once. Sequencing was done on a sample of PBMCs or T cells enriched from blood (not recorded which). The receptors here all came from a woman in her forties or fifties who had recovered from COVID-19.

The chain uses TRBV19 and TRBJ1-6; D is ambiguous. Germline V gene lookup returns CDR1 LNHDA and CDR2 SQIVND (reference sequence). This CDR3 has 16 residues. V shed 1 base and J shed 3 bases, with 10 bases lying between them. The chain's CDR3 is CASSIAHGGYNSPLHF. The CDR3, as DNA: TGTGCCAGTAGTATAGCCCACGGCGGCTATAATTCACCCCTCCACTTT.

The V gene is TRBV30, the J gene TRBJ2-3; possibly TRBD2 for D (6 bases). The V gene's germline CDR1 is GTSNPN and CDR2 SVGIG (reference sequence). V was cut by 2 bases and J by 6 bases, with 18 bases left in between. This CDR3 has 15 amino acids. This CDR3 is CAWSRVSGRGDTQYF. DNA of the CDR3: TGTGCCTGGAGTAGAGTGTCAGGCCGGGGGGATACGCAGTATTTT.

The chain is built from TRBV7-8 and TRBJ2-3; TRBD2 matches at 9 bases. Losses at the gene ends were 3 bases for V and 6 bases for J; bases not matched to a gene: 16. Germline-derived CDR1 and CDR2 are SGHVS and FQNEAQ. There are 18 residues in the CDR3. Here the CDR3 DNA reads TGTGCCAGCAGCTTTTCCCCTATAGCGGGAGTAATACCGGATACGCAGTATTTT. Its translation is CASSFSPIAGVIPDTQYF.

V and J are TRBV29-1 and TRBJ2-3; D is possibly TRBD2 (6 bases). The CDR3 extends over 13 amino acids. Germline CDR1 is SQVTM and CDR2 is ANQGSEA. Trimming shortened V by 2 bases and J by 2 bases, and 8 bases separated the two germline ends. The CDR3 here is CSVETSITDTQYF. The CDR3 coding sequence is TGCAGCGTTGAAACTAGCATCACAGATACGCAGTATTTT.

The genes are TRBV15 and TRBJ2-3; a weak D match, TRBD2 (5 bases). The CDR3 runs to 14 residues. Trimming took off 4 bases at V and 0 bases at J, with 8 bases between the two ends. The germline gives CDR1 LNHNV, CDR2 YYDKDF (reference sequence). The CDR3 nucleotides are TGTGCCACCAGCAAAAGCGGTAGCACAGATACGCAGTATTTT. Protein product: CATSKSGSTDTQYF.

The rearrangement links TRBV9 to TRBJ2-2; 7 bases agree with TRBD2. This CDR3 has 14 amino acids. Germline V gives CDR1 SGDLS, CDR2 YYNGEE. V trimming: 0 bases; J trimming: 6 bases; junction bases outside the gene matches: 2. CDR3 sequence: CASSVDAGAGELFF. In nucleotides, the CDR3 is TGTGCCAGCAGCGTAGATGCGGGAGCCGGGGAGCTGTTTTTT.

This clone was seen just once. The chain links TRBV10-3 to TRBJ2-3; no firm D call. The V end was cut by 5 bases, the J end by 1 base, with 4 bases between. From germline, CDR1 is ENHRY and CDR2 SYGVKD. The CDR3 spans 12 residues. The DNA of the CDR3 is TGTGCCATCAGTCCTGGCACAGATACGCAGTATTTT. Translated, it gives CAISPGTDTQYF.

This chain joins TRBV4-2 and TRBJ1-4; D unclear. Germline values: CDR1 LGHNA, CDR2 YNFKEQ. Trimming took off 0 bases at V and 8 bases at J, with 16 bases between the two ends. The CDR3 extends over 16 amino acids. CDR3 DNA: TGTGCCAGCAGCCAAGATCTCGGCAGGCCGGGGGAAAAACTGTTTTTT. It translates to CASSQDLGRPGEKLFF.

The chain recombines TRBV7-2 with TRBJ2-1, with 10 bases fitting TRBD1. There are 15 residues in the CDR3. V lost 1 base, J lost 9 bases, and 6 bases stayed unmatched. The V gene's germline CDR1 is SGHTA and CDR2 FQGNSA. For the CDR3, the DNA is TGTGCCAGCAGCTTAGTAGTCGGGACAGGGGTTGAGCAGTTCTTC. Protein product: CASSLVVGTGVEQFF. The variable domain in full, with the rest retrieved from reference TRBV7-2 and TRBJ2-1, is GAGVSQSPSNKVTEKGKDVELRCDPISGHTALYWYRQSLGQGLEFLIYFQGNSAPDKSGLPSDRFSAERTGGSVSTLTIQRTQQEDSAVYLCASSLVVGTGVEQFFGPGTRLTVL.

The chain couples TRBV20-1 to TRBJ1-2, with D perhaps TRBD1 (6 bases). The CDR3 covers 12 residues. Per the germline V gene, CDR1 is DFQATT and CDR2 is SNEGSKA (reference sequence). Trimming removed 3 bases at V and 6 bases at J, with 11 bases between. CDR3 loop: CSASTAGDGYTF. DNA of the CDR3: TGCAGTGCTAGTACCGCAGGGGATGGCTACACCTTC.

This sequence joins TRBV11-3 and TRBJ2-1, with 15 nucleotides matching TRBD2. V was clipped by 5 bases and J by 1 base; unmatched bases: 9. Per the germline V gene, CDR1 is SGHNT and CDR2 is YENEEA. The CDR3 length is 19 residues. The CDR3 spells CASSPTGTSGRSSYNEQFF. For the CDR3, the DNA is TGTGCCAGCAGCCCCACCGGGACTAGCGGGAGGTCTTCCTACAATGAGCAGTTCTTC.

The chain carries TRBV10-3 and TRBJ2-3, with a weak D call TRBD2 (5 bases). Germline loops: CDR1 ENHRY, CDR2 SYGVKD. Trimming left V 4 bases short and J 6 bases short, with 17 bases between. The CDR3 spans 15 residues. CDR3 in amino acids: CAISGGGLQTDTQYF. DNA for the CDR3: TGTGCCATCAGTGGTGGAGGTCTCCAGACGGATACGCAGTATTTT.

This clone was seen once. Here the CDR3 DNA reads TGTGCCAGTAGTCGGGACAGCCAACCGACTAACTATGGCTACACCTTC. Protein sequence: CASSRDSQPTNYGYTF. The V and J genes are TRBV19 and TRBJ1-2; 7 bases agree with TRBD1. Per the germline V gene, CDR1 is LNHDA and CDR2 is SQIVND (reference sequence). Trimming removed 5 bases from V and 0 bases from J; junction bases left unmatched: 9. The CDR3 consists of 16 residues. Full variable domain (missing parts from reference TRBV19 and TRBJ1-2): DGGITQSPKYLFRKEGQNVTLSCEQNLNHDAMYWYRQDPGQGLRLIYYSQIVNDFQKGDIAEGYSVSREKKESFPLTVTSAQKNPTAFYLCASSRDSQPTNYGYTFGSGTRLTVV.

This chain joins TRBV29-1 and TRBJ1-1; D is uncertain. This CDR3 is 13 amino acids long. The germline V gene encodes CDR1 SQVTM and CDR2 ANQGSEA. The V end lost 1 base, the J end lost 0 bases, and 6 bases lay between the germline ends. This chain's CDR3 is CSVEGHMNTEAFF. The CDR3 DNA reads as TGCAGCGTTGAAGGGCACATGAACACTGAAGCTTTCTTT.

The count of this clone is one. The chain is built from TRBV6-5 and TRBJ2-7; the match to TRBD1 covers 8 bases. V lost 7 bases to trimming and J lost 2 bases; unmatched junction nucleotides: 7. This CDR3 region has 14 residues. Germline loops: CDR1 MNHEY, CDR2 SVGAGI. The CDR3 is CASKADRATYEQYF. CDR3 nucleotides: TGTGCCAGCAAGGCGGACAGGGCAACCTACGAGCAGTACTTC.

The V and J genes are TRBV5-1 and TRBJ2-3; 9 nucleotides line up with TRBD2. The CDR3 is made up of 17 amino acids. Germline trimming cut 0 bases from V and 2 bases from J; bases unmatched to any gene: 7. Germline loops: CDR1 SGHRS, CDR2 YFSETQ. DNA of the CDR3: TGCGCCAGCAGCTTGGGGACGACTAGCGGTACCACAGATACGCAGTATTTT. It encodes CASSLGTTSGTTDTQYF.

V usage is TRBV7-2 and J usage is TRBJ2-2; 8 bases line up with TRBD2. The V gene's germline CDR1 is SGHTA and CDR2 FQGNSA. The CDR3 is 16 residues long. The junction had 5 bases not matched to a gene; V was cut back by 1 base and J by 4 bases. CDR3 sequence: CASSLVAGGSTGELFF. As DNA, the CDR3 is TGTGCCAGCAGCTTAGTGGCGGGAGGAAGCACCGGGGAGCTGTTTTTT. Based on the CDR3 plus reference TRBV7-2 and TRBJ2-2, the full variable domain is GAGVSQSPSNKVTEKGKDVELRCDPISGHTALYWYRQSLGQGLEFLIYFQGNSAPDKSGLPSDRFSAERTGGSVSTLTIQRTQQEDSAVYLCASSLVAGGSTGELFFGEGSRLTVL.

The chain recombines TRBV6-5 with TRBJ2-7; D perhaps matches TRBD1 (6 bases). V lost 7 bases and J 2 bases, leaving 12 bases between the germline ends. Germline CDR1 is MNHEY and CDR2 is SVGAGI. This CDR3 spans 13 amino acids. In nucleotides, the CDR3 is TGTGCCAGCAACCGGGACACCCCCTACGAGCAGTACTTC. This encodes CASNRDTPYEQYF.

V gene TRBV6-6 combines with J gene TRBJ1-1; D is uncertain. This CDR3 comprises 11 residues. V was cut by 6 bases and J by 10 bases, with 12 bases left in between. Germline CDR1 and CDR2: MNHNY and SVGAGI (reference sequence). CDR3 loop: CASSRVAGAFF. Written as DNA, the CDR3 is TGTGCCAGCAGCCGCGTGGCGGGAGCTTTCTTT.

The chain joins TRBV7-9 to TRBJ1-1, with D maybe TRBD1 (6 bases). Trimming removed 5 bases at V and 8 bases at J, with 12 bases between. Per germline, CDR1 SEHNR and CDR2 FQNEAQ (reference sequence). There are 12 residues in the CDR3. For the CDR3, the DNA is TGTGCCAGCAGCGACAACAGGGTAGAAGCTTTCTTT. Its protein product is CASSDNRVEAFF.

The CDR3 spells CASSPGTSGSTDTQYF. In DNA, the CDR3 is TGTGCCAGCAGCCCAGGGACTAGCGGAAGCACAGATACGCAGTATTTT. V and J are TRBV5-4 and TRBJ2-3, with TRBD2 identical over 11 bases. The junction had 4 bases not matched to a gene; V was cut back by 4 bases and J by 0 bases. This CDR3 has 16 residues. Germline assignment: CDR1 SGHNT and CDR2 YYREEE (reference sequence).

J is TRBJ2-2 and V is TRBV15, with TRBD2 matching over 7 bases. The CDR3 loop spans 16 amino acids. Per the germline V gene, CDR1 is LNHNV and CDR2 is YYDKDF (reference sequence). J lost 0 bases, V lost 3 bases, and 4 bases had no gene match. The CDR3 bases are TGTGCCACCAGCAGGAAACTAGCGTCGAACACCGGGGAGCTGTTTTTT. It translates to CATSRKLASNTGELFF.

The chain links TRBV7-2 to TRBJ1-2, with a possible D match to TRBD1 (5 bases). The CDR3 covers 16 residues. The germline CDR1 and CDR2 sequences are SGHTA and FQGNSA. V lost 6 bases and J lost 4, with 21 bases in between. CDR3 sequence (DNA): TGTGCCAGCAGTTCACTCAACCCGCGGGGCCTCTATGGCTACACCTTC. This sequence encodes CASSSLNPRGLYGYTF.

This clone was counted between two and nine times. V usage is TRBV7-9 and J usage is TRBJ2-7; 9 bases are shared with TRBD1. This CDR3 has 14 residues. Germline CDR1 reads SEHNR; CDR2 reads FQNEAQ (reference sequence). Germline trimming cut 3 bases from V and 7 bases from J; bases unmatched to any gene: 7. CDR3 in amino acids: CASSFAQGAGEQYF. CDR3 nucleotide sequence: TGTGCCAGCAGCTTCGCACAGGGGGCTGGGGAGCAGTACTTC.

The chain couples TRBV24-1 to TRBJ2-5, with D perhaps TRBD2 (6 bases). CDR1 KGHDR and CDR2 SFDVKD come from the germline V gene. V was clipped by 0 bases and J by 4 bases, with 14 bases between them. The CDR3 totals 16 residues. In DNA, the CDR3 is TGTGCCACCAGTGATTTGGGGAAGGGGAGGCGAGAGACCCAGTACTTC. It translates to CATSDLGKGRRETQYF.

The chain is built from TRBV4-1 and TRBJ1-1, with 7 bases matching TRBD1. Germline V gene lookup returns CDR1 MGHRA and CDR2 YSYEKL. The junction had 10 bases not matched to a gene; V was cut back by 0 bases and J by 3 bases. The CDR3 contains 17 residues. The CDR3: CASSQDGGGRGYTEAFF. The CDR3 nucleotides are TGCGCCAGCAGCCAAGATGGAGGGGGCCGTGGGTACACTGAAGCTTTCTTT.

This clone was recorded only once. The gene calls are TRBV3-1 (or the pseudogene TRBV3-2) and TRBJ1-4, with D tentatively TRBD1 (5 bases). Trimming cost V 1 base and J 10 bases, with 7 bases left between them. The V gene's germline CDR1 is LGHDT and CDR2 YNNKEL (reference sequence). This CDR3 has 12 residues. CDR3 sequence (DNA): TGTGCCAGCAGCCAAGCGGGGGGAAAACTGTTTTTT. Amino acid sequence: CASSQAGGKLFF.

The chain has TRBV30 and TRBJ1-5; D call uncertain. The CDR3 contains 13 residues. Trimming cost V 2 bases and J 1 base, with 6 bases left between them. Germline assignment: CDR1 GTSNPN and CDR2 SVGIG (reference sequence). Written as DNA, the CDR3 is TGTGCCTGGAGTCCCCAGAGCAATCAGCCCCAGCATTTT. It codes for CAWSPQSNQPQHF.

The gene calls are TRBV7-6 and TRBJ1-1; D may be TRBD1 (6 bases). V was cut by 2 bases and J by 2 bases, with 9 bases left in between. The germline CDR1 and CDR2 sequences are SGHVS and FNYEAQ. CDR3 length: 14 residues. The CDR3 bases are TGTGCCAGCAGCTTAAGCAGGGGAAACACTGAAGCTTTCTTT. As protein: CASSLSRGNTEAFF.

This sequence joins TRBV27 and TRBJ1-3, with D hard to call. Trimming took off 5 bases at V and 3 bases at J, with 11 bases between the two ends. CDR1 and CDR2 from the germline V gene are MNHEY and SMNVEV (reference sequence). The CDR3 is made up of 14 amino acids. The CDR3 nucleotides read TGTGCCAGCAGTCCCTCAGGTAGTGGAAACACCATATATTTT. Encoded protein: CASSPSGSGNTIYF.

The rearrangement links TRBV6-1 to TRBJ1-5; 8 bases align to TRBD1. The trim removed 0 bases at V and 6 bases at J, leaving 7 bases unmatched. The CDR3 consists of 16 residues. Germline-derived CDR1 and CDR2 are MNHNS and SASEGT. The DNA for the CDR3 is TGTGCCAGCAGTGAAGCGGGGACAGGATTTCGTCAGCCCCAGCATTTT. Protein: CASSEAGTGFRQPQHF.

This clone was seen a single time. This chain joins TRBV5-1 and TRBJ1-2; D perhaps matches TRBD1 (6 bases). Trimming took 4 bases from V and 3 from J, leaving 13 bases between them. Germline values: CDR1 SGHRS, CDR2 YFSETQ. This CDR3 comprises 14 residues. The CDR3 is CASSRRQADYGYTF. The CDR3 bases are TGCGCCAGCAGCCGAAGACAGGCGGACTATGGCTACACCTTC.